This TCR beta chain originates from a study of a mutant IDH1 vaccine in newly diagnosed glioma. Study-wide context: First vaccine doses came 4-6 weeks after radiotherapy alone, or with temozolomide cycles. At week 47 came visit V13, while visit V12 had come at week 35. General study results and limits: Patients mounted vaccine-induced immune responses in 93.3% of cases.

There are 15 residues in the CDR3. With 1 base removed from V and 4 bases from J, the gap between germline ends came to 13 bases. Germline loops: CDR1 SGHTA, CDR2 FQGNSA. Clones were sequenced by immunoSEQ multiplex PCR, and TCRdb holds only the in-frame ones, with some missing. This sample has around 31,000 clones, with about 80% found just once. Specified time point: week 35, safety follow-up. The study gave 300 ug of mutant IDH1 20-mer peptide per vaccine dose, with topical imiquimod. Donor tumors were new WHO grade 3 or 4 IDH1-mutant, ATRX-lost astrocytomas. On this clone: Antigen unknown.

The chain combines TRBV7-2 with TRBJ1-1; possibly TRBD1 for D (6 bases). This sequence was found in a man between 25 and 39 years old with glioma. The material sequenced was PBMCs, taken from a glioma patient whose treatment included an IDH1 peptide vaccine. CDR3 DNA sequence: TGTGCCAGCAGCTTAGGTACAGGGAGTGTCACTGAAGCTTTCTTT. Its protein product is CASSLGTGSVTEAFF. The complete variable domain, with remaining parts taken from reference TRBV7-2 and TRBJ1-1, reads GAGVSQSPSNKVTEKGKDVELRCDPISGHTALYWYRQSLGQGLEFLIYFQGNSAPDKSGLPSDRFSAERTGGSVSTLTIQRTQQEDSAVYLCASSLGTGSVTEAFFGQGTRLTVV.